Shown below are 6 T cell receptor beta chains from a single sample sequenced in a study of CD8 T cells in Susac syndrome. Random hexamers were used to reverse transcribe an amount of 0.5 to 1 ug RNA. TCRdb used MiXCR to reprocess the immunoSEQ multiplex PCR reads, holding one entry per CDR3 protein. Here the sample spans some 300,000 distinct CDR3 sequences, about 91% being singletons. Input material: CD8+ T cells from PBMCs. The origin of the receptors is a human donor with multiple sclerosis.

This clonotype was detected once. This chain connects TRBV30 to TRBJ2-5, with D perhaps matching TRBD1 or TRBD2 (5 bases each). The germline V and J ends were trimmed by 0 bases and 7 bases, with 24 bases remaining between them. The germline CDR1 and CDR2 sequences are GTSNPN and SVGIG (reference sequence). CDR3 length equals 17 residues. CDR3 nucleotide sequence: TGTGCCTGGAGTGTACTATCCGGGGCCGATCCTCTGGGGACCCAGTACTTC. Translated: CAWSVLSGADPLGTQYF.

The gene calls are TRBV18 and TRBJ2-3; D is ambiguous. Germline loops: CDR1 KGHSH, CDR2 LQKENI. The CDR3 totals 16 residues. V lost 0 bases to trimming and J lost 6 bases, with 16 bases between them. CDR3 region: CASSPPVFDPSDTQYF. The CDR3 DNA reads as TGTGCCAGCTCACCACCGGTTTTCGACCCGTCGGATACGCAGTATTTT.

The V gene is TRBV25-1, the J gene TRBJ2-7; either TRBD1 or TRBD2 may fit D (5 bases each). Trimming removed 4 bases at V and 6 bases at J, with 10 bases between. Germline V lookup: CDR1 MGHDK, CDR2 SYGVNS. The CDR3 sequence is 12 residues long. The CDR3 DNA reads TGTGCCAGCAGTGTTTTGGGGGTCGAGCAGTACTTC. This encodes CASSVLGVEQYF.

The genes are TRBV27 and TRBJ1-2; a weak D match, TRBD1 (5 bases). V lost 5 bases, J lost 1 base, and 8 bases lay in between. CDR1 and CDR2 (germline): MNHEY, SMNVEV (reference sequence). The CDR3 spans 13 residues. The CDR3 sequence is CASSRQINYGYTF. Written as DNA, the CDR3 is TGTGCCAGCAGTCGACAGATTAACTATGGCTACACCTTC.

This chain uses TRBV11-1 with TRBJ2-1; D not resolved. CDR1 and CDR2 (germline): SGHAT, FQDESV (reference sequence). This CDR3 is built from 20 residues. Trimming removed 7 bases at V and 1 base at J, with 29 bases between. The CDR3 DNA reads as TGTGCCAGCACCTGTTACCCGTGTGAAGGCCCTATTTCTTCCTACAATGAGCAGTTCTTC. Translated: CASTCYPCEGPISSYNEQFF.

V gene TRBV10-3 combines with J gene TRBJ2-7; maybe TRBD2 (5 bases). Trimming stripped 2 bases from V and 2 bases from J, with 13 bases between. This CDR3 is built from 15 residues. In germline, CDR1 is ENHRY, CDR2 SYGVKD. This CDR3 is CAISEAEGAAYEQYF. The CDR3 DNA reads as TGTGCCATCAGTGAGGCAGAGGGAGCCGCCTACGAGCAGTACTTC.